The rows below give T cell receptor beta chains drawn from one sample of a study of cytomegalovirus exposure and HLA in healthy donors. Generated by immunoSEQ multiplex PCR, the TCRdb table keeps only in-frame clones and is missing some. The sample contains 100,000 to 140,000 clones, 76% of which appear only once. Material: PBMCs. The receptors shown here come from a man in his late teens or twenties in good health and CMV-seronegative. Each CDR3 is given with its conserved first and last residue. A D gene is named only where the DNA matches it firmly. The size of a clone is reported for some rows only, either as once, few or many, or as a class for expanded clones.

J gene | CDR3 length | clone size | D gene | V gene | CDR3 DNA | CDR3 protein
TRBJ2-1 | 15 | few | TRBD2 | TRBV6-5 | TGTGCCAGCAGTCTTAGCGGGGGGCCCAACAATGAGCAGTTCTTC | CASSLSGGPNNEQFF
TRBJ2-6 | 17 | . | TRBD1 | TRBV18 | TGTGCCAGCTCACCCCGGGACAGCCCCTCTGGGGCCAACGTCCTGACTTTC | CASSPRDSPSGANVLTF
TRBJ2-3 | 13 | . | . | TRBV5-8 | TGTGCCAGCAGCTTTCTCGTGGGGAGCAAGGGGTATTTT | CASSFLVGSKGYF
TRBJ2-2 | 14 | . | . | TRBV29-1 | TGCAGCGTTGGGGGCAAACCGAACACCGGGGAGCTGTTTTTT | CSVGGKPNTGELFF
TRBJ2-1 | 18 | . | . | TRBV4-2 | TGTGCCAGCAGCCAAGAAACCCTGGGGGCTTCCGAGAGGAATGAGCAGTTCTTC | CASSQETLGASERNEQFF
TRBJ2-5 | 12 | . | . | TRBV6-5 | TGTGCCAGCAGTCCAGACCAAGAGACCCAGTACTTC | CASSPDQETQYF
TRBJ2-6 | 16 | . | . | TRBV15 | TGTGCCACCAGCAGAGATGGGGGGACTGGGGCCAACGTCCTGACTTTC | CATSRDGGTGANVLTF
TRBJ2-4 | 14 | . | . | TRBV7-2 | TGTGCCAGCAGCTTCAGGGGTAGCAAAAACATTCAGTACTTC | CASSFRGSKNIQYF
TRBJ1-1 | 14 | . | . | TRBV7-2 | TGTGCCAGCAGCGCACAGGGATTTGGCACTGAAGCTTTCTTT | CASSAQGFGTEAFF
TRBJ2-7 | 13 | . | TRBD1 | TRBV7-9 | TGTGCCAGCAGCGTCGACAGGGGCAACGAGCAGTACTTC | CASSVDRGNEQYF
TRBJ1-4 | 19 | once | TRBD1 | TRBV18 | TGTGCCAGCTCAACCCGACCGACAGGGGAGTTGGAGGTTAATGAAAAACTGTTTTTT | CASSTRPTGELEVNEKLFF
TRBJ2-1 | 11 | once | TRBD2 | TRBV19 | TGTGCCAGTAACGGGGGGTATGAGCAGTTCTTC | CASNGGYEQFF
TRBJ2-7 | 13 | once | TRBD2 | TRBV27 | TGTGCCAGCATGCCGTCGGGGGGCTACGAGCAGTACTTC | CASMPSGGYEQYF
TRBJ2-7 | 16 | . | TRBD1 | TRBV5-6 | TGTGCCAGCAGCACTACAGTGAGGGGGCGCACCTACGAGCAGTACTTC | CASSTTVRGRTYEQYF
TRBJ2-6 | 15 | . | TRBD1 | TRBV5-1 | TGCGCCAGCGACTTGACAGGGACGGGGGCCAACGTCCTGACTTTC | CASDLTGTGANVLTF
TRBJ2-3 | 14 | . | . | TRBV5-1 | TGCGCCAGCAGCCTTCAGCGGAGCACAGATACGCAGTATTTT | CASSLQRSTDTQYF
TRBJ1-4 | 18 | . | . | TRBV5-4 | TGTGCCAGCAGCTCCCGCCTGGGGAGTAGTGCAGCTAATGAAAAACTGTTTTTT | CASSSRLGSSAANEKLFF